This T cell receptor (beta chain) was obtained from a study of T cell responses to AZD1222 COVID-19 vaccine. Findings of the study overall: In all cases, repertoires were sampled only after the peak T cell response. White British ancestry dominated among donors, who included more females, and clonal diversity was possibly underestimated. The breadth and depth of Spike-specific TCRs increased once two AZD1222 doses had been given.

For this clone: Its matching antigen is unknown.

CDR3 length: 16 residues. Only in-frame clones appear in the TCRdb table, and some are missing; sequencing was by immunoSEQ multiplex PCR. The sample lists about 81,000 clones; 80% to 95% were seen once. The receptor's source is an adult who received the AZD1222 COVID-19 vaccine. The rearrangement uses TRBV21-1 and TRBJ1-5; the table's D call of TRBD1 was not tested on the DNA. TRBV21-1 corresponds to a pseudogene. Sequenced material: peripheral blood, taken 28 days after the second AZD1222 dose. CDR3: CASSTRQVHSNQPQHF. CDR3 nucleotide sequence: TGTGCCAGCAGCACTCGACAGGTACATAGCAATCAGCCCCAGCATTTT.